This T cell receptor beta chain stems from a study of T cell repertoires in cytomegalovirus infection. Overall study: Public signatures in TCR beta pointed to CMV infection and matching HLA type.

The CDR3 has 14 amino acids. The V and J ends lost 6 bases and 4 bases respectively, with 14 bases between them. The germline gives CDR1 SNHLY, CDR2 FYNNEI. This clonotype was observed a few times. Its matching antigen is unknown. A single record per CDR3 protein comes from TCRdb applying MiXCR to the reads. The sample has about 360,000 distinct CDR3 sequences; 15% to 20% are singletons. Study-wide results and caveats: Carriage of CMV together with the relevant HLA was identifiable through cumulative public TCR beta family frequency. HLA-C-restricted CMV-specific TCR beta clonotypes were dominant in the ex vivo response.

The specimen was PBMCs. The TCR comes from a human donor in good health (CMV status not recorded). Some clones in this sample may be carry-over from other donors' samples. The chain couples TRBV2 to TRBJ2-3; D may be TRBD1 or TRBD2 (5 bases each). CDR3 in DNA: TGTGCCAGCAGCGAGGGGCCTATTGCAGATACGCAGTATTTT. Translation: CASSEGPIADTQYF.